One sample yielded the 25 T cell receptor beta chains listed below, sequenced in a study of patients and donors after allogeneic stem cell transplantation. MiXCR was run by TCRdb on the RT-PCR reads, yielding one entry per CDR3 protein. The sample contains some 960,000 distinct CDR3 sequences, 18% of which appear only once. The material sequenced was blood, either unsorted or a sorted T cell fraction (not recorded which). Receptors originate from a human donor who was either an allogeneic HSCT recipient or a stem cell or donor lymphocyte infusion donor (not recorded which). It is not recorded whose cells these are; they may come from a transplant donor.

The chain has TRBV10-3 and TRBJ2-1; TRBD2 matches 14 bases. Trimming removed 6 bases from V and 8 bases from J; junction bases left unmatched: 9. From germline, CDR1 is ENHRY and CDR2 SYGVKD. The CDR3 runs 16 residues. The CDR3: CAISQGLAGEGHEQFF. Here the CDR3 DNA reads TGTGCCATCAGCCAGGGACTAGCGGGAGAGGGCCATGAGCAGTTCTTC.

Only a few counts were recorded for this clonotype. An end of the junction differs from the germline gene, which may be a read error. The chain uses TRBV7-6 and TRBJ2-1; D is tentatively TRBD1 or TRBD2 (5 bases each). CDR3 length: 13 residues. Germline-derived CDR1 and CDR2 are SGHVS and FNYEAQ. The chain's CDR3 is CASSLDGPGLKVF. CDR3 nucleotides: TGTGCCAGCAGCTTAGACGGTCCGGGGCTAAAGGTCTTC.

There are a few counts of this clonotype. The J gene is TRBJ1-5, the V gene TRBV7-2; D ambiguous. Germline loops: CDR1 SGHTA, CDR2 FQGNSA. Between the trimmed V and J ends, which lost 3 bases and 6 bases, there was a span of 12 bases. The CDR3 is made up of 14 amino acids. The CDR3 bases are TGTGCCAGCAGCTTGACCGGGAGGTCTCAGCCCCAGCATTTT. Translated: CASSLTGRSQPQHF.

This clonotype has only a few counts. The chain carries TRBV20-1 and TRBJ2-3; unclear D gene. The germline CDR1 and CDR2 sequences are DFQATT and SNEGSKA (reference sequence). CDR3 length equals 12 residues. The V end lost 6 bases, the J end lost 4 bases, and 11 bases lay between the germline ends. CDR3 residues: CSAAPSADTQYF. The CDR3 DNA is TGCAGTGCAGCCCCAAGCGCAGATACGCAGTATTTT.

This clonotype appeared a few times. The gene calls are TRBV20-1 and TRBJ2-1, with D perhaps given as TRBD1 or TRBD2 (5 bases each). The CDR3 contains 12 residues. CDR1 DFQATT and CDR2 SNEGSKA come from the germline V gene (reference sequence). The V gene lost 6 bases and the J gene lost 9 bases, with 15 bases spanning the gap. The CDR3 region has the DNA TGCAGTGCAAGATTACAGGCGGGTGAGCAGTTCTTC. Translating it yields CSARLQAGEQFF.

This clonotype was seen a few times. V and J are TRBV5-1 and TRBJ1-2, with TRBD1 as a possible D gene (5 bases). Trimming shortened V by 4 bases and J by 1 base, and 14 bases separated the two germline ends. CDR3 length equals 15 residues. Germline CDR1 reads SGHRS; CDR2 reads YFSETQ. CDR3 residues: CASSLTTGNNYGYTF. CDR3 sequence (DNA): TGCGCCAGCAGCCTGACTACAGGAAATAACTATGGCTACACCTTC.

There are a few counts of this clonotype. The chain recombines TRBV7-9 with TRBJ2-5, with 8 bases fitting TRBD1. CDR3 size: 12 residues. Germline CDR1 is SEHNR and CDR2 is FQNEAQ (reference sequence). Trimming at V came to 6 bases and at J to 5 bases, leaving 2 bases not matched to a gene. The CDR3 sequence is CASRDREETQYF. CDR3 in DNA: TGTGCCAGCAGGGACAGGGAGGAGACCCAGTACTTC.

The V gene is TRBV19, the J gene TRBJ2-2; TRBD1 agrees at 8 bases. The ends lost 3 bases at V and 5 bases at J; junction bases unmatched: 5. Per germline, CDR1 LNHDA and CDR2 SQIVND (reference sequence). The CDR3 totals 15 residues. The CDR3 region is CASSIGTGFTGELFF. The CDR3 nucleotides read TGTGCCAGTAGTATCGGGACAGGTTTTACCGGGGAGCTGTTTTTT.

The rearrangement joins TRBV20-1 to TRBJ2-1, with TRBD2 identical over 13 bases. The CDR3 is 19 residues long. Trimming removed 0 bases from V and 9 bases from J; junction bases left unmatched: 17. Germline CDR1 reads DFQATT; CDR2 reads SNEGSKA (reference sequence). The CDR3 DNA is TGCAGTGCTAGAGAACCTCGGACTAGCGGGAGCCATGCCCCTACTGAGCAGTTCTTC. This gives the protein CSAREPRTSGSHAPTEQFF.

This clonotype was picked up a small number of times. The chain couples TRBV9 to TRBJ1-2; D is perhaps TRBD1 (6 bases). Trimming removed 2 bases from V and 3 bases from J, with 11 bases in between. Germline CDR1 is SGDLS and CDR2 is YYNGEE. The CDR3 length is 14 residues. For the CDR3, the DNA is TGTGCCAGCAGCGTGTCCGGGGGCGACTATGGCTACACCTTC. Protein sequence: CASSVSGGDYGYTF.

V is TRBV4-2 and J is TRBJ1-1, with unresolved D. The CDR3 is made up of 13 amino acids. Germline-derived CDR1 and CDR2 are LGHNA and YNFKEQ. V was pared by 4 bases and J by 6 bases, with 12 bases between. For the CDR3, the DNA is TGTGCCAGCAGCCGTCTCACAAAGGCTGAAGCTTTCTTT. Translating it yields CASSRLTKAEAFF.

This chain connects TRBV6-1 to TRBJ2-4; D gene uncertain. Germline V gene sequence: CDR1 MNHNS, CDR2 SASEGT. The V end was cut by 6 bases, the J end by 0 bases, with 15 bases between. The length of the CDR3 is 16 residues. The CDR3, as DNA: TGTGCCAGCAGCCACGGGCCCTCTCTAGCCAAAAACATTCAGTACTTC. It specifies CASSHGPSLAKNIQYF.

The J gene is TRBJ1-2, the V gene TRBV5-1, with 7 positions matching TRBD1. The CDR3 covers 15 residues. With V trimmed by 0 bases and J by 7 bases, 9 bases remained unmatched. Germline CDR1 and CDR2: SGHRS and YFSETQ. DNA for the CDR3: TGCGCCAGCAGCTTGGAGGACAGGAGGACGGTTGGCTACACCTTC. This codes for CASSLEDRRTVGYTF.

The J gene is TRBJ1-5, the V gene TRBV7-9; no clear D gene. Trimming took off 1 base at V and 3 bases at J, with 7 bases between the two ends. Germline-derived CDR1 and CDR2 are SEHNR and FQNEAQ (reference sequence). CDR3 length: 14 amino acids. CDR3 sequence (DNA): TGTGCCAGCAGCTTAGAGGGCTACAATCAGCCCCAGCATTTT. It is translated as CASSLEGYNQPQHF.

J is TRBJ2-6 and V is TRBV6-4; 7 bases are a match to TRBD1. With 2 bases clipped from V and 0 bases from J, the junction kept 1 base outside the gene matches. The CDR3 has 16 amino acids. Per the germline V gene, CDR1 is MRHNA and CDR2 is SNTAGT. The CDR3 nucleotides read TGTGCCAGCAGTGACCGGACAGGCTCTGGGGCCAACGTCCTGACTTTC. Its translation: CASSDRTGSGANVLTF.

The V call is TRBV3-1, the J call TRBJ2-1; 13 bases line up with TRBD2. The length of the CDR3 is 17 residues. The germline V gene has CDR1 LGHDT and CDR2 YNNKEL (reference sequence). The V and J ends lost 0 bases and 9 bases, in that order; junction bases with no gene match: 8. The CDR3 DNA reads TGTGCCAGCAGCCAAGAGTTACTAGCGGGAGGGTATGTTGAGCAGTTCTTC. It is translated as CASSQELLAGGYVEQFF.

This chain uses TRBV28 with TRBJ2-6; a possible D gene is TRBD2 (7 bases). V gave up 5 bases and J gave up 0 bases, with 17 bases separating them. The CDR3 has 18 residues. From germline, CDR1 is MDHEN and CDR2 SYDVKM. The CDR3 reads CASSPLGGASSGANVLTF. The CDR3 nucleotides read TGTGCCAGCAGTCCCCTAGGGGGGGCTTCCTCTGGGGCCAACGTCCTGACTTTC.

The rearrangement links TRBV6-4 to TRBJ2-3, with D maybe TRBD2 (5 bases). Germline V gives CDR1 MRHNA, CDR2 SNTAGT. The CDR3 consists of 14 residues. Between the trimmed V and J ends, which lost 0 bases and 5 bases, there was a span of 9 bases. As DNA, the CDR3 is TGTGCCAGCAGTGACTCGAGTCGGGGAGATACGCAGTATTTT. Its protein is CASSDSSRGDTQYF.

This chain connects TRBV7-3 to TRBJ2-3; possibly TRBD1 or TRBD2 for D (5 bases each). CDR3 size: 15 residues. Per the germline V gene, CDR1 is SGHTA and CDR2 is FQGTGA. The V and J ends lost 3 bases and 1 base respectively, with 11 bases between them. DNA of the CDR3: TGTGCCAGCAGCTTCGACGGGACGGGCACAGATACGCAGTATTTT. It specifies CASSFDGTGTDTQYF.

This rearrangement joins TRBV5-1 to TRBJ2-5, with D possibly TRBD2 on 6 matching bases. V was shortened by 0 bases and J by 4 bases, with 13 bases between the two germline ends. The CDR3 length is 15 residues. Germline values: CDR1 SGHRS, CDR2 YFSETQ. CDR3 sequence: CASSLEASARETQYF. In nucleotides, the CDR3 is TGCGCCAGCAGCTTGGAGGCTAGCGCCCGAGAGACCCAGTACTTC.

This clonotype was counted only a few times. CDR3 in DNA: TGCAGTGCTGCTTCCGGGACTCGTTATAGCAATCAGCCCCAGCATTTT. Its protein product is CSAASGTRYSNQPQHF. V and J are TRBV20-1 and TRBJ1-5; D perhaps matches TRBD1 (5 bases). The CDR3 covers 16 residues. CDR1 and CDR2 (germline): DFQATT, SNEGSKA (reference sequence). Trimming left V 5 bases short and J 0 bases short, with 17 bases between.

This clonotype was recorded a few times. The CDR3 region is CASSLAVGGETQYF. CDR3 nucleotide sequence: TGTGCCAGCAGCTTAGCCGTTGGGGGGGAGACCCAGTACTTC. This rearrangement joins TRBV7-9 to TRBJ2-5; D might be TRBD2 (6 bases). Trimming left V 0 bases short and J 5 bases short, with 10 bases between. Germline loops: CDR1 SEHNR, CDR2 FQNEAQ (reference sequence). The CDR3 extends over 14 amino acids.

The V gene is TRBV6-5, the J gene TRBJ2-7; D perhaps matches TRBD1 (6 bases). Germline V gene lookup returns CDR1 MNHEY and CDR2 SVGAGI. The CDR3 covers 11 residues. Deletions cut 7 bases from V and 6 bases from J, with 10 bases between. CDR3 bases: TGTGCCAGCACAGACAGGCTCGAGCAGTACTTC. This encodes CASTDRLEQYF.

This CDR3 is CASSEFDFGQGVEETQYF. In DNA form, the CDR3 reads TGTGCCAGCAGTGAATTTGACTTCGGGCAGGGGGTCGAGGAGACCCAGTACTTC. This chain uses TRBV25-1 with TRBJ2-5, with 7 bases that match TRBD1. In germline, CDR1 is MGHDK, CDR2 SYGVNS. V dropped 1 base and J dropped 5; count of bases not matched to a gene: 16. This CDR3 is 18 amino acids long. Full variable domain (rest looked up from reference TRBV25-1 and TRBJ2-5): EADIYQTPRYLVIGTGKKITLECSQTMGHDKMYWYQQDPGMELHLIHYSYGVNSTEKGDLSSESTVSRIRTEHFPLTLESARPSHTSQYLCASSEFDFGQGVEETQYFGPGTRLLVL.

This clonotype was observed a handful of times. The chain links TRBV7-9 to TRBJ2-3; a possible D gene is TRBD1 (5 bases). With 4 bases removed from V and 2 bases from J, the gap between germline ends came to 10 bases. The V gene's germline CDR1 is SEHNR and CDR2 FQNEAQ (reference sequence). This CDR3 region has 14 residues. Here the CDR3 DNA reads TGTGCCAGCAGCTCTAGGGGTACCACAGATACGCAGTATTTT. Residues: CASSSRGTTDTQYF.